The clone carrying this T cell receptor beta chain was found many times. Antigen: not known. These data originate in a study of identical twins. Whole-study findings and limits: Twins shared out-of-frame alpha sequences with excess low generation probability. Weaker excess twin sharing was observed in beta out-of-frame sequences.

The germline V gene encodes CDR1 MGHRA and CDR2 YSYEKL. The V and J ends lost 4 bases and 5 bases respectively, with 9 bases between them. The CDR3 has 13 amino acids. One entry per CDR3 protein, called by TCRdb with MiXCR from the 5' RACE reads. In the table there are roughly 630,000 distinct CDR3 sequences, 7.1% of which are singletons. These data were also filed under a second study, of yellow fever vaccine responses in identical twins. From that study: Twins' vaccine T cell response reportedly gave the appearance of partial convergence and partial personalization.

The sample comprised PBMCs. The sequence came from a woman aged 18 to 35 in good health. The chain carries TRBV4-1 and TRBJ1-5; D remains ambiguous. CDR3 sequence (DNA): TGCGCCAGCAGCCGACCAGGAGATCAGCCCCAGCATTTT. Encoded protein: CASSRPGDQPQHF.